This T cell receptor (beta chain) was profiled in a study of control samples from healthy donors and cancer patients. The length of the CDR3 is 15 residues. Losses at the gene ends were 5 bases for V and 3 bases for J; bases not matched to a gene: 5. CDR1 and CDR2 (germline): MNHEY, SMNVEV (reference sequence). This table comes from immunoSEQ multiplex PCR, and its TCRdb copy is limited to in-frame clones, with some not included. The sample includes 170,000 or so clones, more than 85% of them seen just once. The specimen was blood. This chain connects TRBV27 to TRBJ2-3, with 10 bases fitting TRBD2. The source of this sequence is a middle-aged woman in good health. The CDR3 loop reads CASSAIAGGTDTQYF. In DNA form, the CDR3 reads TGTGCCAGCAGTGCTATAGCGGGGGGAACAGATACGCAGTATTTT.